Below are 9 T cell receptor beta chains sequenced from a single sample in a study of blood T cell repertoires in COVID-19. The protocol was immunoSEQ multiplex PCR, while the TCRdb copy is restricted to in-frame clones and leaves out a portion. The sample has more than 200,000 clones, 70% to 90% seen once. Sequenced sample: peripheral blood. The receptors were gathered from a woman aged 40 to 50 who had recovered from COVID-19.

The rearrangement joins TRBV2 to TRBJ1-4; 8 nucleotides line up with TRBD1. CDR1 and CDR2 from the germline V gene are SNHLY and FYNNEI. After removal of 4 bases from V and 1 base from J, the junction contained 2 bases not matched to a gene. The CDR3 is 15 amino acids. The CDR3 protein is CASSVTGGTNEKLFF. The CDR3 bases are TGTGCCAGCAGTGTAACAGGGGGAACTAATGAAAAACTGTTTTTT.

The chain uses TRBV5-1 and TRBJ2-1; tentatively, D is TRBD1 (5 bases). Germline lookup yields CDR1 SGHRS and CDR2 YFSETQ. There are 15 residues in the CDR3. V lost 3 bases and J 3 bases, leaving 13 bases between the germline ends. The CDR3 DNA reads TGCGCCAGCAGCTCAGACGGAGACAGCTACAATGAGCAGTTCTTC. Amino acids: CASSSDGDSYNEQFF.

As DNA, the CDR3 is TGTGCCAGCGCAACCGGGCCGGGACAGGGGGCGTTTAATTCACCCCTCCACTTT. As protein: CASATGPGQGAFNSPLHF. This sequence joins TRBV27 and TRBJ1-6; 12 bases match TRBD1. After removal of 8 bases from V and 6 bases from J, the junction contained 14 bases not matched to a gene. The length of the CDR3 is 18 residues. The germline V gene has CDR1 MNHEY and CDR2 SMNVEV (reference sequence).

The gene calls are TRBV7-8 and TRBJ2-4; 9 bases match TRBD1. Germline V gene data show CDR1 as SGHVS and CDR2 as FQNEAQ. With V trimmed by 5 bases and J by 1 base, 9 bases remained unmatched. The CDR3 totals 17 residues. CDR3 nucleotides: TGTGCCAGCAGCGGACAACAGGGGGCTTTCGCCAAAAACATTCAGTACTTC. Protein sequence: CASSGQQGAFAKNIQYF.

The chain joins TRBV7-3 to TRBJ2-2; 11 bases align to TRBD2. This CDR3 is 16 amino acids long. J lost 6 bases, V lost 4 bases, and 7 bases had no gene match. CDR1 and CDR2 from the germline V gene are SGHTA and FQGTGA. The DNA of the CDR3 is TGTGCCAGCAGCTCGTCTCCGGGACTAGCGGCCGGGGAGCTGTTTTTT. It specifies CASSSSPGLAAGELFF.

The rearrangement joins TRBV12-3 or TRBV12-4 to TRBJ2-1, with a possible D match to TRBD2 (5 bases). Trimming cost V 5 bases and J 9 bases, with 8 bases left between them. This CDR3 is 11 amino acids long. CDR3 sequence: CASSRAGEQFF. The CDR3 region has the DNA TGTGCCAGCAGTCGCGCGGGTGAGCAGTTCTTC.

This sequence joins TRBV5-1 and TRBJ2-1; 16 bases agree with TRBD2. The CDR3 runs 19 residues. Germline CDR1 and CDR2: SGHRS and YFSETQ. V shed 4 bases and J 0 bases; nucleotides not matched to a gene: 7. The CDR3 reads CASSPTGTSGGGSYNEQFF. CDR3 nucleotides: TGCGCCAGCAGCCCTACCGGGACTAGCGGGGGGGGCTCCTACAATGAGCAGTTCTTC.

This chain links TRBV9 with TRBJ2-1; TRBD1 agrees at 9 bases. The CDR3 totals 16 residues. J was trimmed by 1 base and V by 4 bases; bases with no gene match: 6. CDR1 is SGDLS, CDR2 YYNGEE, per germline. The CDR3 loop reads CASSSRQGESYNEQFF. CDR3 coding DNA: TGTGCCAGCAGCTCCAGACAGGGGGAGTCCTACAATGAGCAGTTCTTC.

This chain links TRBV27 with TRBJ1-5; the D gene is possibly TRBD1 (6 bases). The V and J ends lost 5 bases and 7 bases respectively, with 21 bases between them. From germline, CDR1 is MNHEY and CDR2 SMNVEV (reference sequence). This CDR3 contains 16 residues. CDR3 coding DNA: TGTGCCAGCAGTCGAAGCTCGTCGGGGGGCCGGCAGCCCCAGCATTTT. This gives the protein CASSRSSSGGRQPQHF.